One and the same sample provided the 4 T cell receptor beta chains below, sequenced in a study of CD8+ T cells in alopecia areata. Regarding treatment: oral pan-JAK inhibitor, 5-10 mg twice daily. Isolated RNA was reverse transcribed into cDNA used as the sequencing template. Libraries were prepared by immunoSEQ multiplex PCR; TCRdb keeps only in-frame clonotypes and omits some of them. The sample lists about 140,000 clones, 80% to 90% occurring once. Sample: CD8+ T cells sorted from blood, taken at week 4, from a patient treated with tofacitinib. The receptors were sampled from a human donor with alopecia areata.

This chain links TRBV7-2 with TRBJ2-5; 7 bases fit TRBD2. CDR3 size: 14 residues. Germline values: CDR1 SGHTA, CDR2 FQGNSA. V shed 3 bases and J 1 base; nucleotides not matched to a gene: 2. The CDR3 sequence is CASSLGRGQETQYF. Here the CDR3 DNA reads TGTGCCAGCAGCTTGGGGAGGGGCCAAGAGACCCAGTACTTC. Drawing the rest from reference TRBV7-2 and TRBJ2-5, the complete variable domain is GAGVSQSPSNKVTEKGKDVELRCDPISGHTALYWYRQSLGQGLEFLIYFQGNSAPDKSGLPSDRFSAERTGGSVSTLTIQRTQQEDSAVYLCASSLGRGQETQYFGPGTRLLVL.

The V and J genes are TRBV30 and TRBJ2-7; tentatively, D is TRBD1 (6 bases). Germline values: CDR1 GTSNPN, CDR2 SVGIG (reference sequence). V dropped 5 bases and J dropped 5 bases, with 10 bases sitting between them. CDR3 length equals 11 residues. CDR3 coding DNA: TGTGCCTGGGCAACAGGGAACGAGCAGTACTTC. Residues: CAWATGNEQYF.

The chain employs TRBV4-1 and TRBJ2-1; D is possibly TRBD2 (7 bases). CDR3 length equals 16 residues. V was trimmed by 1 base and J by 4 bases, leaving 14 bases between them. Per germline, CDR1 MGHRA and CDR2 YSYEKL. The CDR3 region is CASSQARGGAYNEQFF. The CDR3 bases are TGCGCCAGCAGCCAAGCGAGAGGGGGGGCGTACAATGAGCAGTTCTTC.

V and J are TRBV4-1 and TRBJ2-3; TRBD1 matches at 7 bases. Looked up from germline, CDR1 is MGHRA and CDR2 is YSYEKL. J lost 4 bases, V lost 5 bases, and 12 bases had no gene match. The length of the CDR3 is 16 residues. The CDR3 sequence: CASSLQSTGVADTQYF. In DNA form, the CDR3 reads TGCGCCAGCAGCTTACAGTCCACAGGGGTCGCAGATACGCAGTATTTT.